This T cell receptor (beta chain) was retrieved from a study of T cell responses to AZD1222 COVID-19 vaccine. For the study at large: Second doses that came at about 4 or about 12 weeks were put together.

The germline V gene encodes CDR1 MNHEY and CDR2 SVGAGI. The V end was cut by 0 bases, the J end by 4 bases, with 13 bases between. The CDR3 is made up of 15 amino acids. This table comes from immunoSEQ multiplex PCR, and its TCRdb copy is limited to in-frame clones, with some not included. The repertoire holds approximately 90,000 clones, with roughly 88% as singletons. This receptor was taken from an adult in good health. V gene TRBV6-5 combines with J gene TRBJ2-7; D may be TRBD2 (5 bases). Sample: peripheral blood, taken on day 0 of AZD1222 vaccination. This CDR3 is CASSYSEPGRYEQYF. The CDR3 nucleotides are TGTGCCAGCAGTTACTCCGAGCCGGGAAGGTACGAGCAGTACTTC.